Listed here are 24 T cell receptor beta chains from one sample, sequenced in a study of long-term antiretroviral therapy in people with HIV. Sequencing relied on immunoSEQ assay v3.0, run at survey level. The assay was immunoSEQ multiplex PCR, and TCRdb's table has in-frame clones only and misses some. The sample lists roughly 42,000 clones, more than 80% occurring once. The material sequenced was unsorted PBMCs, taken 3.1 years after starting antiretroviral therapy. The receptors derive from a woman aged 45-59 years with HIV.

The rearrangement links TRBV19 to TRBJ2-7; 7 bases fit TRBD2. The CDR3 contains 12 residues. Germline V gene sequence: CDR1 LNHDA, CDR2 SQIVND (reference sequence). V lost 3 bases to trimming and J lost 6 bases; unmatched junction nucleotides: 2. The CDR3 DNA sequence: TGTGCCAGTAGTATTGGGGAGGGCGAGCAGTACTTC. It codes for CASSIGEGEQYF.

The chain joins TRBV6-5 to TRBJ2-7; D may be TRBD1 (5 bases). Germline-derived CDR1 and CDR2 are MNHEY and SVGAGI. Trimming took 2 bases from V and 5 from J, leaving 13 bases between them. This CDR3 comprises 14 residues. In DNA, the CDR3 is TGTGCCAGCAGTTACGGTTCAGGGAAAAACGAGCAGTACTTC. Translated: CASSYGSGKNEQYF.

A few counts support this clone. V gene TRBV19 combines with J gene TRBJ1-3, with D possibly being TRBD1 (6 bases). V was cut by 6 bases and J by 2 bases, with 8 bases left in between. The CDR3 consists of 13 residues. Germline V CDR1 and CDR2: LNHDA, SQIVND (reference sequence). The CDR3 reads CASRPGAGNTIYF. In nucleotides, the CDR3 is TGTGCCAGTAGGCCAGGGGCTGGAAACACCATATATTTT.

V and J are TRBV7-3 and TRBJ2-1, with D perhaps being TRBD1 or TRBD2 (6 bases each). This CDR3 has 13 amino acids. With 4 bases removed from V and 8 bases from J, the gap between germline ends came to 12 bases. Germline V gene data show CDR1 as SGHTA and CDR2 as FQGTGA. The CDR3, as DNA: TGTGCCAGCAGCTCAGGGGCTAGCGATGAGCAGTTCTTC. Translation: CASSSGASDEQFF.

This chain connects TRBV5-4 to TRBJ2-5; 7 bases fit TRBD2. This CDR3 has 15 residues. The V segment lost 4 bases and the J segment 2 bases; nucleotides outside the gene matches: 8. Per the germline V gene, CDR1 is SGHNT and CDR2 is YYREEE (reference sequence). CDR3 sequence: CASSQPGEGQETQYF. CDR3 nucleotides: TGTGCCAGCAGCCAACCGGGGGAGGGGCAAGAGACCCAGTACTTC.

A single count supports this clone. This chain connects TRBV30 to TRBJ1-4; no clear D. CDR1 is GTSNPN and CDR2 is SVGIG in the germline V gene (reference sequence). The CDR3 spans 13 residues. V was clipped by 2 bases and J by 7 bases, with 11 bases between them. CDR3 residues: CAWSLPSAEKLFF. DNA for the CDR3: TGTGCCTGGAGTCTCCCTTCGGCTGAAAAACTGTTTTTT. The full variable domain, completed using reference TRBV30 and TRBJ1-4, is SQTIHQWPATLVQPVGSPLSLECTVEGTSNPNLYWYRQAAGRGLQLLFYSVGIGQISSEVPQNLSASRPQDRQFILSSKKLLLSDSGFYLCAWSLPSAEKLFFGSGTQLSVL.

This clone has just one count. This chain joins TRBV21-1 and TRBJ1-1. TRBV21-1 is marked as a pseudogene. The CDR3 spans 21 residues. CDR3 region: CASSKEDRDSSDGNPNTEAFF. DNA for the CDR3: TGTGCCAGCAGCAAAGAGGACCGCGATTCCTCCGATGGTAACCCGAACACTGAAGCTTTCTTT.

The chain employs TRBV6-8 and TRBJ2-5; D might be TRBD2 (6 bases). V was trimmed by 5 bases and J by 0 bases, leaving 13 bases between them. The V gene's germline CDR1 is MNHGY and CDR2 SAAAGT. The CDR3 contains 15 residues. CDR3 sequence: CASSRTTTYQETQYF. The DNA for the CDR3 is TGTGCCAGCAGTCGGACTACAACGTACCAAGAGACCCAGTACTTC.

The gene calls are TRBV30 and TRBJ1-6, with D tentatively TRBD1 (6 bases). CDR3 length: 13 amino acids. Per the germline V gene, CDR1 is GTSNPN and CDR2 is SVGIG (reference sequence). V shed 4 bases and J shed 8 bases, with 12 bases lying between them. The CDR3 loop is CAWMRGSDSPLHF. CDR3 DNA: TGTGCCTGGATGAGGGGGTCCGATTCACCCCTCCACTTT.

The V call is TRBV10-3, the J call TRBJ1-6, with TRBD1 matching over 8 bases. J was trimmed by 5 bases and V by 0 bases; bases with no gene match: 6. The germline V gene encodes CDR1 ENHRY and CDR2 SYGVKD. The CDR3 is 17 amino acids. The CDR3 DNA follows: TGTGCCATCAGTGAGTCTGCGACAGGGGTAGATAATTCACCCCTCCACTTT. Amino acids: CAISESATGVDNSPLHF.

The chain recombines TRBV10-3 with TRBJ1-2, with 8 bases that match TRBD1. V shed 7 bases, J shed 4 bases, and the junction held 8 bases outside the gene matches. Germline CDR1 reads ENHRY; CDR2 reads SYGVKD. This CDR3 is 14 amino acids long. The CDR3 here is CAITPGQGLYGYTF. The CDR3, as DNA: TGTGCCATCACCCCCGGACAGGGACTCTATGGCTACACCTTC.

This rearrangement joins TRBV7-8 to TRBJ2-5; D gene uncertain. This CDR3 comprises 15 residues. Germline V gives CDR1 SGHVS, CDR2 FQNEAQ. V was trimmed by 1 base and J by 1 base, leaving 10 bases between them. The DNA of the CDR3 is TGTGCCAGCAGCTTAGTCGGAGCCCGCCAAGAGACCCAGTACTTC. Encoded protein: CASSLVGARQETQYF. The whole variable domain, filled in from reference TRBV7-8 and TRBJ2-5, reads GAGVSQSPRYKVAKRGQDVALRCDPISGHVSLFWYQQALGQGPEFLTYFQNEAQLDKSGLPSDRFFAERPEGSVSTLKIQRTQQEDSAVYLCASSLVGARQETQYFGPGTRLLVL.

The CDR3 region has the DNA TGTGCCAGCAGTGACTCGAGTAGCTCCTACAATGAGCAGTTCTTC. Translating gives CASSDSSSSYNEQFF. This chain uses TRBV6-4 with TRBJ2-1; D unresolved. CDR1 MRHNA and CDR2 SNTAGT come from the germline V gene. This CDR3 is 15 amino acids long. Trimming shortened V by 0 bases and J by 0 bases, and 6 bases separated the two germline ends.

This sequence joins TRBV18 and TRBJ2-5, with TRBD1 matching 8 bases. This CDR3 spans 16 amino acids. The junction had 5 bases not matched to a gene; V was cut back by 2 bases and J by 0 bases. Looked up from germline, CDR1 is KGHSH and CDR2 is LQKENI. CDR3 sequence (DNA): TGTGCCAGCTCACCAGCCAGGGGGCCGTACCAAGAGACCCAGTACTTC. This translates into CASSPARGPYQETQYF.

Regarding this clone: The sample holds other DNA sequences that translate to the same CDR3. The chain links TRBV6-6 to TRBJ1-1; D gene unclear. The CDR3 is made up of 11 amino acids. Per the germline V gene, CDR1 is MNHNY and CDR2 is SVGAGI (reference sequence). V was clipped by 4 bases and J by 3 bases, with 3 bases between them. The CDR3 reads CASSLDTEAFF. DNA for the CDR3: TGTGCCAGCAGTTTGGACACTGAAGCTTTCTTT.

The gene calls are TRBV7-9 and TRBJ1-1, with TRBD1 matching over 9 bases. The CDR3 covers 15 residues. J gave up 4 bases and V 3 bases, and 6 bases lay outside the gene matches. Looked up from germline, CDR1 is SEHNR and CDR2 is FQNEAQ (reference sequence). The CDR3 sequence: CASSFTGGKGTEAFF. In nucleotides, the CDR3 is TGTGCCAGCAGCTTCACAGGGGGCAAAGGCACTGAAGCTTTCTTT.

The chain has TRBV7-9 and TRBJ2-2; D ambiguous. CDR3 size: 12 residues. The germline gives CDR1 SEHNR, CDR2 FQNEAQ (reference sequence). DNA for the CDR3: TGTGCTTCCGGCAGAGGCACCGGGGAGCTGTTTTTT. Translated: CASGRGTGELFF.

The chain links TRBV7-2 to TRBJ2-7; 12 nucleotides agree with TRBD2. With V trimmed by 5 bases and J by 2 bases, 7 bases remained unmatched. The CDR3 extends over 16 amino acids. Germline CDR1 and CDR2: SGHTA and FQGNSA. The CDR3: CASSTRGLAGTYEQYF. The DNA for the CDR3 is TGTGCCAGCAGCACCCGCGGACTAGCGGGGACCTACGAGCAGTACTTC.

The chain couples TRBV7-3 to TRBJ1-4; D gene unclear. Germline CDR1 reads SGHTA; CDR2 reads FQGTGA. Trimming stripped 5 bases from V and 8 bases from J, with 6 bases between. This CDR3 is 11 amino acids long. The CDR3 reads CASSPVEKLFF. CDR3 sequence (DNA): TGTGCCAGCAGCCCCGTAGAAAAACTGTTTTTT.

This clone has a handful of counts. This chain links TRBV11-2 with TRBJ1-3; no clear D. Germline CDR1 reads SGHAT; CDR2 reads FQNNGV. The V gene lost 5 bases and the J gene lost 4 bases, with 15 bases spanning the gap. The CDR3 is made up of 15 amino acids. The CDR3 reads CASSAEWGSGNTIYF. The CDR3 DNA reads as TGTGCCAGCAGCGCGGAGTGGGGTTCCGGAAACACCATATATTTT.

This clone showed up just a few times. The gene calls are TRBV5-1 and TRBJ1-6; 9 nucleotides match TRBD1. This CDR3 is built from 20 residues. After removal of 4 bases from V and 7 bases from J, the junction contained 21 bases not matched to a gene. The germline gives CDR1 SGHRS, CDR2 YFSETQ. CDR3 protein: CASSLWTGAAGFGGNSPLHF. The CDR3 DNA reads TGCGCCAGCAGCCTATGGACAGGGGCTGCGGGCTTTGGAGGGAATTCACCCCTCCACTTT.

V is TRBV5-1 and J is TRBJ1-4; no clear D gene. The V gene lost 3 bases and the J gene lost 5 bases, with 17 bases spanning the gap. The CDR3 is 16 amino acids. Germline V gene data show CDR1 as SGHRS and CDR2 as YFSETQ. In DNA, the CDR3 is TGCGCCAGCAGCTCCGGCGGCGCGGAGAGGAATGAAAAACTGTTTTTT. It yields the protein CASSSGGAERNEKLFF.

CDR3 sequence (DNA): TGTGCCAGCACCGATAGTCGTGGGACTGAAGCTTTCTTT. As protein: CASTDSRGTEAFF. This rearrangement joins TRBV6-5 to TRBJ1-1; D is undetermined. The CDR3 runs to 13 residues. The V gene's germline CDR1 is MNHEY and CDR2 SVGAGI. V lost 7 bases and J 5 bases, leaving 14 bases between the germline ends.

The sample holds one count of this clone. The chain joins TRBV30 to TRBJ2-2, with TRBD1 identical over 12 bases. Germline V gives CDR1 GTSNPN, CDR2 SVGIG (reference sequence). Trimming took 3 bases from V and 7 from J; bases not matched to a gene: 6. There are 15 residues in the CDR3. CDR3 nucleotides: TGTGCCTGGAGGGGGGACAGGGGGCGAAACGGGGAGCTGTTTTTT. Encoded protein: CAWRGDRGRNGELFF.